The 16 T cell receptor beta chains below all came from one sample that was sequenced in a study of graft-versus-host responses after intestinal transplantation. Sequencing was performed with immunoSEQ multiplex PCR; in TCRdb, only in-frame clones are kept and a portion is missing. This sample has 13,000 to 15,000 clones, with roughly two fifths found just once. The source was alloreactive CD4+ T cells from a mixed lymphocyte reaction culture, collected before intestinal transplant. Subset meaning: CFSE-low proliferating T cells sorted from roughly six-day pre-transplant mixed lymphocyte reaction (GvH or HvG direction). The receptors originated from a human patient who received an intestinal transplant.

The chain combines TRBV6-6 with TRBJ2-7; D is possibly TRBD1 (6 bases). CDR1 MNHNY and CDR2 SVGAGI come from the germline V gene (reference sequence). This CDR3 region has 15 residues. Between the trimmed V and J ends, which lost 2 bases and 4 bases, there was a span of 15 bases. For the CDR3, the DNA is TGTGCCAGCAGTTACCCGTCGGGACAAGTTTACGAGCAGTACTTC. Its translation is CASSYPSGQVYEQYF.

The genes are TRBV27 and TRBJ1-2; D is unclear. V was pared by 8 bases and J by 0 bases, with 10 bases between. CDR1 is MNHEY and CDR2 is SMNVEV in the germline V gene (reference sequence). This CDR3 spans 13 amino acids. The DNA of the CDR3 is TGTGCCAGCGCCCTAGTCGCTAACTATGGCTACACCTTC. Residues: CASALVANYGYTF.

The J gene is TRBJ2-2, the V gene TRBV2, with 8 bases lining up with TRBD1. The V gene end was trimmed by 8 bases and the J gene end by 14 bases; junction bases not matched to a gene: 10. Per germline, CDR1 SNHLY and CDR2 FYNNEI. The length of the CDR3 is 12 residues. The CDR3 nucleotides are TGTGCCAGCGCCCTAGGACAGGGCATCCTGTTTTTT. Its translation is CASALGQGILFF.

The chain couples TRBV27 to TRBJ2-5, with 10 nucleotides matching TRBD1. J was trimmed by 4 bases and V by 2 bases; bases with no gene match: 7. The CDR3 length is 16 residues. CDR1 is MNHEY, CDR2 SMNVEV, per germline (reference sequence). In nucleotides, the CDR3 is TGTGCCAGCAGTTTAGCTGCGACAGGGGGCATAGAGACCCAGTACTTC. It encodes CASSLAATGGIETQYF.

The rearrangement uses TRBV10-3 and TRBJ2-5; TRBD1 aligns across 7 bases. Trimming cost V 9 bases and J 5 bases; bases outside gene matches: 6. CDR3 length: 12 residues. Per the germline V gene, CDR1 is ENHRY and CDR2 is SYGVKD. CDR3 sequence (DNA): TGTGCCATTTCACAGGGGCGGGAGACCCAGTACTTC. This sequence encodes CAISQGRETQYF.

This clone was detected only a few times. The rearrangement links TRBV19 to TRBJ1-1; D is perhaps TRBD1 (5 bases). Looked up from germline, CDR1 is LNHDA and CDR2 is SQIVND (reference sequence). Trimming left V 6 bases short and J 2 bases short, with 13 bases between. This CDR3 has 14 residues. Here the CDR3 DNA reads TGTGCCAGTAGCCCGGGACTTTTAAACACTGAAGCTTTCTTT. Translation gives CASSPGLLNTEAFF.

CDR3: CASSRNLGGLMNTEAFF. The DNA for the CDR3 is TGTGCCAGCAGCCGGAACCTCGGGGGACTCATGAACACTGAAGCTTTCTTT. The chain couples TRBV5-6 to TRBJ1-1, with D possibly matching TRBD1 (5 bases). Trimming took 4 bases from V and 0 from J, leaving 19 bases between them. Germline values: CDR1 SGHDT, CDR2 YYEEEE. The CDR3 is 17 residues long.

The chain is built from TRBV19 and TRBJ1-2, with TRBD1 identical over 8 bases. CDR1 is LNHDA and CDR2 is SQIVND in the germline V gene (reference sequence). The ends lost 7 bases at V and 1 base at J; junction bases unmatched: 5. This CDR3 comprises 14 residues. The CDR3 spells CASTNRGSNYGYTF. CDR3 nucleotide sequence: TGTGCCAGTACTAACAGGGGGAGTAACTATGGCTACACCTTC.

The V and J genes are TRBV30 and TRBJ2-2; possible D gene TRBD1, 5 bases. The V end lost 3 bases, the J end lost 0 bases, and 8 bases lay between the germline ends. In germline, CDR1 is GTSNPN, CDR2 SVGIG (reference sequence). This CDR3 has 14 residues. This CDR3 reads CAWRKTANTGELFF. The CDR3 DNA reads as TGTGCCTGGAGGAAGACAGCGAACACCGGGGAGCTGTTTTTT.

This clone was detected only a few times. The CDR3 protein is CASTNLMAGYEQYF. The CDR3 DNA sequence: TGTGCCAGCACCAACCTCATGGCGGGTTACGAGCAGTACTTC. The chain carries TRBV6-6 and TRBJ2-7; the D gene is possibly TRBD2 (5 bases). The CDR3 length is 14 residues. V lost 7 bases and J 4 bases, leaving 17 bases between the germline ends. The V gene's germline CDR1 is MNHNY and CDR2 SVGAGI (reference sequence).

The chain employs TRBV7-2 and TRBJ1-1; possible D gene TRBD1, 5 bases. The CDR3 extends over 14 amino acids. Germline CDR1 SGHTA, CDR2 FQGNSA. V was clipped by 3 bases and J by 7 bases, with 15 bases between them. This CDR3 is CASSLNPGQSEAFF. The DNA for the CDR3 is TGTGCCAGCAGCTTGAACCCAGGGCAGAGTGAAGCTTTCTTT.

This chain joins TRBV9 and TRBJ2-1; TRBD2 matches 12 bases. The V and J ends lost 4 bases and 4 bases, in that order; junction bases with no gene match: 9. There are 17 residues in the CDR3. In germline, CDR1 is SGDLS, CDR2 YYNGEE. CDR3 nucleotides: TGTGCCAGCAGCCCACGACTAGCGGGGGCCCCTTACAATGAGCAGTTCTTC. This translates into CASSPRLAGAPYNEQFF.

This clone has more than one count but fewer than ten. CDR3 sequence: CASSSRGLNEKLFF. The CDR3 DNA reads TGTGCCAGCAGCTCCCGGGGTCTGAATGAAAAACTGTTTTTT. J is TRBJ1-4 and V is TRBV7-9; no reliable D call. CDR1 is SEHNR and CDR2 is FQNEAQ in the germline V gene (reference sequence). The CDR3 covers 14 residues. V lost 4 bases and J lost 5, with 11 bases in between.

The V and J genes are TRBV7-9 and TRBJ2-3; 7 bases are a match to TRBD1. This CDR3 contains 15 residues. Germline assignment: CDR1 SEHNR and CDR2 FQNEAQ (reference sequence). V lost 5 bases, J lost 6 bases, and 11 bases stayed unmatched. The CDR3 protein is CASSPLMTGTDTQYF. The CDR3 DNA reads TGTGCCAGCAGCCCTTTGATGACAGGGACCGATACGCAGTATTTT.

This clone was detected only a few times. This chain uses TRBV19 with TRBJ1-5, with TRBD1 as a possible D gene (6 bases). Per germline, CDR1 LNHDA and CDR2 SQIVND (reference sequence). Trimming removed 7 bases at V and 5 bases at J, with 12 bases between. This CDR3 region has 13 residues. CDR3 coding DNA: TGTGCCAGTACAGGGGCGGGAGATCAGCCCCAGCATTTT. This codes for CASTGAGDQPQHF.

J is TRBJ1-5 and V is TRBV9; 9 bases agree with TRBD1. This CDR3 region has 17 residues. From germline, CDR1 is SGDLS and CDR2 YYNGEE. V lost 0 bases and J lost 6; bases outside the gene matches: 10. CDR3 residues: CASSVGRDRVRGQPQHF. DNA for the CDR3: TGTGCCAGCAGCGTAGGAAGGGACAGGGTACGGGGTCAGCCCCAGCATTTT.